These 26 T cell receptor beta chains share one sample of origin, sequenced in a study of blood T cell repertoires in COVID-19. Generated by immunoSEQ multiplex PCR, the TCRdb table keeps only in-frame clones and is missing some. The sample records about 300,000 clones, 87% being singletons. The sample was PBMCs or T cells enriched from blood (not recorded which). These receptors originate from a woman in her thirties who had recovered from COVID-19.

V gene TRBV5-4 combines with J gene TRBJ2-2; tentative D call: TRBD2 (6 bases). CDR1 and CDR2 from the germline V gene are SGHNT and YYREEE (reference sequence). V was trimmed by 0 bases and J by 1 base, leaving 7 bases between them. The CDR3 covers 15 residues. CDR3 DNA: TGTGCCAGCAGCTTGGTTAGCGGGAACACCGGGGAGCTGTTTTTT. The encoded protein is CASSLVSGNTGELFF.

This chain joins TRBV29-1 and TRBJ2-1; tentative D call: TRBD2 (5 bases). Per the germline V gene, CDR1 is SQVTM and CDR2 is ANQGSEA. The V end was cut by 7 bases, the J end by 7 bases, with 8 bases between. This CDR3 region has 10 residues. The CDR3 DNA follows: TGCAGCGCCTGGAGGAATGAGCAGTTCTTC. Residues: CSAWRNEQFF.

The V call is TRBV15, the J call TRBJ2-7; D is ambiguous. The ends were cut back, 0 bases at V and 2 bases at J, with 11 bases in the middle. There are 15 residues in the CDR3. Per germline, CDR1 LNHNV and CDR2 YYDKDF (reference sequence). The CDR3, as DNA: TGTGCCACCAGCAGAGATTGGAGATTAGCCTACGAGCAGTACTTC. The encoded protein is CATSRDWRLAYEQYF.

This sequence joins TRBV12-3 or TRBV12-4 and TRBJ1-1; maybe TRBD1 (5 bases). The germline V and J ends were trimmed by 3 bases and 4 bases, with 9 bases remaining between them. The CDR3 has 13 amino acids. CDR3: CASSFRVVTEAFF. The CDR3 coding sequence is TGTGCCAGCAGTTTCAGGGTGGTCACTGAAGCTTTCTTT.

This clone showed up just a few times. V and J are TRBV18 and TRBJ1-2; maybe TRBD1 (6 bases). The CDR3 is 14 amino acids. Trimming cost V 3 bases and J 2 bases, with 10 bases left between them. Per germline, CDR1 KGHSH and CDR2 LQKENI. CDR3: CASSPTGTNYGYTF. The DNA for the CDR3 is TGTGCCAGCTCACCTACAGGGACCAACTATGGCTACACCTTC.

The gene calls are TRBV2 and TRBJ2-2, with TRBD1 identical over 7 bases. V was pared by 5 bases and J by 2 bases, with 5 bases of the junction left unmatched. This CDR3 has 15 amino acids. Germline CDR1 and CDR2: SNHLY and FYNNEI. The CDR3 nucleotides read TGTGCCAGCAGTAAGACAGGGAGTAACACCGGGGAGCTGTTTTTT. Protein sequence: CASSKTGSNTGELFF. The whole variable domain, remainder taken from reference TRBV2 and TRBJ2-2, is EPEVTQTPSHQVTQMGQEVILRCVPISNHLYFYWYRQILGQKVEFLVSFYNNEISEKSEIFDDQFSVERPDGSNFTLKIRSTKLEDSAMYFCASSKTGSNTGELFFGEGSRLTVL.

The chain couples TRBV10-3 to TRBJ2-3; 7 nucleotides agree with TRBD2. This CDR3 spans 14 amino acids. The germline V gene has CDR1 ENHRY and CDR2 SYGVKD. The J segment lost 0 bases and the V segment lost 10 bases, leaving 7 bases of the junction unmatched. The CDR3 protein is CATSSGTSTDTQYF. DNA for the CDR3: TGTGCCACTTCTAGCGGTACTAGCACAGATACGCAGTATTTT.

This chain connects TRBV10-3 to TRBJ1-1, with 7 nucleotides matching TRBD1. CDR3 length: 16 amino acids. Germline V gene data show CDR1 as ENHRY and CDR2 as SYGVKD. The trim removed 6 bases at V and 0 bases at J, leaving 10 bases unmatched. The CDR3 DNA reads TGTGCCATCAGCAGAACAGGGACAGACATGAACACTGAAGCTTTCTTT. It codes for CAISRTGTDMNTEAFF.

The CDR3 sequence is CASSPREAGGNEQYF. The CDR3 DNA follows: TGTGCCAGCAGCCCCCGTGAGGCGGGGGGGAACGAGCAGTACTTC. This sequence joins TRBV7-9 and TRBJ2-7, with 9 bases that match TRBD2. V gave up 5 bases and J gave up 5 bases; unmatched junction bases: 10. This CDR3 region has 15 residues. The germline gives CDR1 SEHNR, CDR2 FQNEAQ (reference sequence).

This clone was seen once. The rearrangement joins TRBV29-1 to TRBJ1-1; no reliable D call. Germline V CDR1 and CDR2: SQVTM, ANQGSEA. Between the trimmed V and J ends, which lost 6 bases and 3 bases, there was a span of 14 bases. The CDR3 runs 13 residues. The CDR3 DNA sequence: TGCAGCGTCTTATTCCGGAGGGACACTGAAGCTTTCTTT. Translated: CSVLFRRDTEAFF.

The V and J genes are TRBV5-1 and TRBJ1-3; D gene ambiguous. This CDR3 is built from 15 residues. CDR1 SGHRS and CDR2 YFSETQ come from the germline V gene. With 0 bases removed from V and 0 bases from J, the gap between germline ends came to 7 bases. The CDR3 region is CASSLAQNSGNTIYF. The CDR3 DNA is TGCGCCAGCAGCTTGGCACAGAACTCTGGAAACACCATATATTTT. Full variable domain (outside the CDR3, taken from reference TRBV5-1 and TRBJ1-3): KAGVTQTPRYLIKTRGQQVTLSCSPISGHRSVSWYQQTPGQGLQFLFEYFSETQRNKGNFPGRFSGRQFSNSRSEMNVSTLELGDSALYLCASSLAQNSGNTIYFGEGSWLTVV.

V usage is TRBV2 and J usage is TRBJ1-3; TRBD1 matches 7 bases. V was clipped by 9 bases and J by 4 bases; unmatched bases: 12. The CDR3 totals 15 residues. Germline-derived CDR1 and CDR2 are SNHLY and FYNNEI. CDR3 nucleotides: TGTGCCAGGGGAAAAGACAGGGTCGGAGGAAACACCATATATTTT. It codes for CARGKDRVGGNTIYF.

The V gene is TRBV3-1 (or the pseudogene TRBV3-2), the J gene TRBJ1-2, with D perhaps matching TRBD1 (6 bases). The CDR3 is made up of 14 amino acids. Germline CDR1 LGHDT, CDR2 YNNKEL (reference sequence). Trimming pared 4 bases from V and 4 bases from J, leaving 13 bases between. The CDR3 spells CASSPGGRSYGYTF. CDR3 in DNA: TGTGCCAGCAGCCCGGGGGGCAGATCCTATGGCTACACCTTC.

The chain employs TRBV9 and TRBJ2-5; TRBD1 aligns across 8 bases. V was clipped by 2 bases and J by 5 bases; unmatched bases: 14. Germline-derived CDR1 and CDR2 are SGDLS and YYNGEE. This CDR3 spans 17 amino acids. CDR3 loop: CASSVAPRQGAGETQYF. DNA for the CDR3: TGTGCCAGCAGCGTCGCCCCTAGGCAGGGGGCTGGGGAGACCCAGTACTTC. The variable domain in full, completed from reference TRBV9 and TRBJ2-5, reads DSGVTQTPKHLITATGQRVTLRCSPRSGDLSVYWYQQSLDQGLQFLIQYYNGEERAKGNILERFSAQQFPDLHSELNLSSLELGDSALYFCASSVAPRQGAGETQYFGPGTRLLVL.

The V call is TRBV4-1, the J call TRBJ1-3; D is perhaps TRBD1 (5 bases). This CDR3 has 14 residues. CDR1 and CDR2 (germline): MGHRA, YSYEKL. The V gene lost 3 bases and the J gene lost 3 bases, with 9 bases spanning the gap. The chain's CDR3 is CASSQVTVGNTIYF. The CDR3 bases are TGCGCCAGCAGCCAGGTGACAGTTGGAAACACCATATATTTT.

This clone was seen once. The chain recombines TRBV6-5 with TRBJ2-7, with TRBD2 as a possible D gene (6 bases). The CDR3 runs 16 residues. V was pared by 2 bases and J by 0 bases, with 14 bases between. Germline V gives CDR1 MNHEY, CDR2 SVGAGI. This chain's CDR3 is CASSYRTTGLSYEQYF. In DNA, the CDR3 is TGTGCCAGCAGTTACCGGACCACGGGACTCTCCTACGAGCAGTACTTC.

The chain carries TRBV18 and TRBJ2-7, with 10 nucleotides matching TRBD1. Trimming took 6 bases from V and 2 from J; bases not matched to a gene: 13. This CDR3 is built from 17 residues. The germline V gene encodes CDR1 KGHSH and CDR2 LQKENI. In DNA form, the CDR3 reads TGTGCCAGCTCTTGGCTGCCCGGGACAGGGGACACCTACGAGCAGTACTTC. It specifies CASSWLPGTGDTYEQYF.

This chain connects TRBV6-2 or TRBV6-3 to TRBJ2-5; no clear D. The CDR3 totals 15 residues. Trimming left V 4 bases short and J 5 bases short, with 17 bases between. The germline V gene encodes CDR1 MNHEY and CDR2 SVGEGT. The CDR3 DNA is TGTGCCAGCAGTTGGCGAGAGGTTAAGCGCGAGACCCAGTACTTC. Protein sequence: CASSWREVKRETQYF.

The chain uses TRBV5-5 and TRBJ2-5; D is possibly TRBD2 (5 bases). CDR1 and CDR2 from the germline V gene are SGHKS and YYEKEE (reference sequence). The CDR3 consists of 13 residues. Between the trimmed V and J ends, which lost 2 bases and 3 bases, there was a span of 8 bases. The CDR3 DNA sequence: TGTGCCAGCAGCTTTTACGGGGAAGAGACCCAGTACTTC. This gives the protein CASSFYGEETQYF.

The CDR3 region has the DNA TGTGCCAGCAGCCCCGACAGGGGTAGGGACACCGGGGAGCTGTTTTTT. This sequence encodes CASSPDRGRDTGELFF. The genes are TRBV7-9 and TRBJ2-2; 8 bases are shared with TRBD1. The CDR3 extends over 16 amino acids. The germline gives CDR1 SEHNR, CDR2 FQNEAQ (reference sequence). The J segment lost 3 bases and the V segment lost 5 bases, leaving 8 bases of the junction unmatched.

The rearrangement joins TRBV25-1 to TRBJ2-3, with 9 positions matching TRBD2. CDR1 is MGHDK, CDR2 SYGVNS, per germline. The CDR3 is 14 amino acids. With 4 bases clipped from V and 5 bases from J, the junction kept 4 bases outside the gene matches. The chain's CDR3 is CASSVAGDGDTQYF. In nucleotides, the CDR3 is TGTGCCAGCAGTGTAGCGGGGGACGGAGATACGCAGTATTTT.

V gene TRBV19 combines with J gene TRBJ2-2; no reliable D call. Germline lookup yields CDR1 LNHDA and CDR2 SQIVND (reference sequence). CDR3 size: 14 residues. V gave up 5 bases and J gave up 2 bases, with 9 bases separating them. Here the CDR3 reads CASSPAGNTGELFF. Here the CDR3 DNA reads TGTGCCAGTAGTCCAGCAGGTAACACCGGGGAGCTGTTTTTT.

The chain has TRBV5-1 and TRBJ1-1; 7 bases are a match to TRBD1. The junction had 6 bases not matched to a gene; V was cut back by 0 bases and J by 4 bases. CDR3 length: 15 residues. CDR1 is SGHRS, CDR2 YFSETQ, per germline. CDR3 in amino acids: CASSLGPQGSTEAFF. As DNA, the CDR3 is TGCGCCAGCAGCTTGGGGCCACAGGGGAGCACTGAAGCTTTCTTT.

The chain uses TRBV9 and TRBJ1-2; D may be TRBD1 (6 bases). Germline V gene lookup returns CDR1 SGDLS and CDR2 YYNGEE. CDR3 length: 13 amino acids. Trimming removed 4 bases from V and 8 bases from J, with 15 bases in between. The CDR3 spells CASSSPGTYGYTF. The DNA for the CDR3 is TGTGCCAGCAGCTCCCCGGGGACATACGGCTACACCTTC.

This clone has more than one count but fewer than ten. V gene TRBV18 combines with J gene TRBJ1-2; D not resolved. Trimming removed 2 bases at V and 6 bases at J, with 16 bases between. The CDR3 consists of 15 residues. The V gene's germline CDR1 is KGHSH and CDR2 LQKENI. The CDR3, as DNA: TGTGCCAGCTCACCAAATAACGCTAATTCGGATGGCTACACCTTC. This sequence encodes CASSPNNANSDGYTF.

V is TRBV6-2 or TRBV6-3 and J is TRBJ2-1, with 13 bases lining up with TRBD2. In germline, CDR1 is MNHEY, CDR2 SVGEGT. J lost 4 bases, V lost 5 bases, and 2 bases had no gene match. The CDR3 consists of 15 residues. The CDR3 protein is CASSEGLAGYNEQFF. The CDR3 nucleotides are TGTGCCAGCAGTGAGGGACTAGCGGGGTACAATGAGCAGTTCTTC.